The 32 T cell receptor beta chains presented below share a single source sample, sequenced in a study of cytomegalovirus exposure and HLA in healthy donors. This PCR relied on a set of 60 Vbeta primers and 13 Jbeta primers. Repertoires were generated with immunoSEQ multiplex PCR, while TCRdb's copy carries only in-frame clones and drops some. The sample holds approximately 120,000 clones, approximately 80% seen once. Specimen: PBMCs. These receptor sequences come from a middle-aged man in good health and CMV-seronegative.

This sequence joins TRBV6-5 and TRBJ1-3; D unclear. Germline V gene data show CDR1 as MNHEY and CDR2 as SVGAGI. V was pared by 0 bases and J by 3 bases, with 12 bases between. The CDR3 covers 16 residues. CDR3 nucleotides: TGTGCCAGCAGTTACTCCGGGTCCCTGGATGGAAACACCATATATTTT. It encodes CASSYSGSLDGNTIYF.

The CDR3, as DNA: TGCGCCAGCAGCTTGGAAGGACAGGACCAAGCTTTCTTT. Translated, it gives CASSLEGQDQAFF. V is TRBV5-1 and J is TRBJ1-1; 7 nucleotides match TRBD1. Germline trimming cut 0 bases from V and 9 bases from J; bases unmatched to any gene: 5. The germline CDR1 and CDR2 sequences are SGHRS and YFSETQ. The CDR3 covers 13 residues.

The J gene is TRBJ2-2, the V gene TRBV6-1; 9 bases map to TRBD2. There are 15 residues in the CDR3. The ends lost 7 bases at V and 5 bases at J; junction bases unmatched: 8. CDR1 is MNHNS, CDR2 SASEGT, per germline. Here the CDR3 DNA reads TGTGCCAGCATAGGCGGGGGGGTAATTACCGGGGAGCTGTTTTTT. The encoded protein is CASIGGGVITGELFF.

This clone was detected only once. The V call is TRBV5-4, the J call TRBJ1-1, with D possibly TRBD1 on 5 matching bases. Per germline, CDR1 SGHNT and CDR2 YYREEE (reference sequence). The ends were cut back, 7 bases at V and 5 bases at J, with 12 bases in the middle. The CDR3 is 12 amino acids. The CDR3 sequence: CASVSPGTEAFF. The CDR3 bases are TGTGCCAGCGTATCTCCAGGGACTGAAGCTTTCTTT.

The chain has TRBV5-1 and TRBJ2-2, with 8 bases fitting TRBD1. The V and J ends lost 3 bases and 3 bases, in that order; junction bases with no gene match: 10. Germline CDR1 is SGHRS and CDR2 is YFSETQ. This CDR3 spans 17 amino acids. CDR3 sequence: CASSSNPDRGDTGELFF. DNA of the CDR3: TGCGCCAGCAGCTCCAACCCTGACAGGGGCGACACCGGGGAGCTGTTTTTT.

This rearrangement joins TRBV6-5 to TRBJ1-2, with D perhaps matching TRBD1 (5 bases). V was clipped by 0 bases and J by 12 bases, with 8 bases between them. This CDR3 has 11 residues. CDR1 is MNHEY, CDR2 SVGAGI, per germline. CDR3 sequence (DNA): TGTGCCAGCAGTTACTCGGGGCTCCACACCTTC. As protein: CASSYSGLHTF.

The chain's CDR3 is CASSLGTGDTDTQYF. The CDR3 DNA follows: TGTGCCAGCAGCTTGGGAACGGGGGACACAGATACGCAGTATTTT. V and J are TRBV5-4 and TRBJ2-3; a weak D match, TRBD2 (6 bases). This CDR3 comprises 15 residues. Germline CDR1 is SGHNT and CDR2 is YYREEE (reference sequence). The ends were cut back, 0 bases at V and 2 bases at J, with 10 bases in the middle.

This chain uses TRBV10-2 with TRBJ1-1; 7 bases align to TRBD1. The CDR3 runs to 12 residues. Germline loops: CDR1 WSHSY, CDR2 SAAADI. V shed 9 bases and J 1 base; nucleotides not matched to a gene: 2. Here the CDR3 DNA reads TGCGCCAGTAGGGGGCCGAACACTGAAGCTTTCTTT. Protein product: CASRGPNTEAFF.

V gene TRBV7-3 combines with J gene TRBJ1-1; perhaps TRBD1 as D (6 bases). Looked up from germline, CDR1 is SGHTA and CDR2 is FQGTGA. This CDR3 spans 14 amino acids. V was pared by 2 bases and J by 5 bases, with 12 bases between. The CDR3 DNA reads as TGTGCCAGCAGCTTAGGTGCTACAGGGACTGAAGCTTTCTTT. It specifies CASSLGATGTEAFF. Filled out from reference TRBV7-3 and TRBJ1-1, the complete variable domain reads GAGVSQTPSNKVTEKGKYVELRCDPISGHTALYWYRQSLGQGPEFLIYFQGTGAADDSGLPNDRFFAVRPEGSVSTLKIQRTERGDSAVYLCASSLGATGTEAFFGQGTRLTVV.

The gene calls are TRBV19 and TRBJ1-2, with D hard to call. This CDR3 spans 14 amino acids. Germline V gene sequence: CDR1 LNHDA, CDR2 SQIVND (reference sequence). V was trimmed by 3 bases and J by 1 base, leaving 9 bases between them. CDR3 amino acids: CASSIGANNYGYTF. The DNA of the CDR3 is TGTGCCAGTAGTATTGGTGCGAATAACTATGGCTACACCTTC.

The chain couples TRBV9 to TRBJ2-3; TRBD1 matches at 9 bases. CDR1 is SGDLS and CDR2 is YYNGEE in the germline V gene. The CDR3 extends over 14 amino acids. V was clipped by 3 bases and J by 5 bases; unmatched bases: 4. The CDR3 region has the DNA TGTGCCAGCAGCGCCGGGACAGGGAGAGATACGCAGTATTTT. This sequence encodes CASSAGTGRDTQYF.

This rearrangement joins TRBV27 to TRBJ1-1; 7 bases are a match to TRBD1. Trimming took 1 base from V and 8 from J; bases not matched to a gene: 10. Germline V CDR1 and CDR2: MNHEY, SMNVEV (reference sequence). The CDR3 has 15 amino acids. The CDR3 is CASSLFSGTASEAFF. The CDR3 nucleotides are TGTGCCAGCAGTTTATTTTCGGGGACAGCGTCAGAAGCTTTCTTT.

The chain couples TRBV5-1 to TRBJ1-1; TRBD1 agrees at 11 bases. Germline-derived CDR1 and CDR2 are SGHRS and YFSETQ. J was trimmed by 4 bases and V by 3 bases; bases with no gene match: 5. This CDR3 comprises 15 residues. The CDR3 DNA sequence: TGCGCCAGCAGCTGGGGACAGGGGGGACGCACTGAAGCTTTCTTT. Amino acids: CASSWGQGGRTEAFF. Full variable domain (rest looked up from reference TRBV5-1 and TRBJ1-1): KAGVTQTPRYLIKTRGQQVTLSCSPISGHRSVSWYQQTPGQGLQFLFEYFSETQRNKGNFPGRFSGRQFSNSRSEMNVSTLELGDSALYLCASSWGQGGRTEAFFGQGTRLTVV.

The chain joins TRBV5-1 to TRBJ1-1, with D tentatively TRBD1 (5 bases). CDR1 is SGHRS, CDR2 YFSETQ, per germline. V was trimmed by 0 bases and J by 1 base, leaving 10 bases between them. This CDR3 has 15 amino acids. CDR3 residues: CASSLEGRQNTEAFF. The CDR3 region has the DNA TGCGCCAGCAGCTTGGAGGGGAGGCAGAACACTGAAGCTTTCTTT.

The chain joins TRBV7-2 to TRBJ2-3, with D possibly matching TRBD2 (6 bases). V gave up 1 base and J gave up 5 bases, with 13 bases separating them. Germline loops: CDR1 SGHTA, CDR2 FQGNSA. The CDR3 spans 15 residues. The CDR3 loop is CASSLVGLGGDTQYF. As DNA, the CDR3 is TGTGCCAGCAGCTTAGTTGGGTTGGGAGGAGATACGCAGTATTTT.

The chain has TRBV28 and TRBJ1-2; tentatively, D is TRBD1 (5 bases). The ends were cut back, 5 bases at V and 4 bases at J, with 11 bases in the middle. CDR3 length: 13 amino acids. Germline V CDR1 and CDR2: MDHEN, SYDVKM. The CDR3 DNA is TGTGCCAGCAGTCCACAGGCACCCTATGGCTACACCTTC. This codes for CASSPQAPYGYTF.

The rearrangement links TRBV9 to TRBJ1-1; D gene ambiguous. This CDR3 contains 13 residues. The germline V gene has CDR1 SGDLS and CDR2 YYNGEE. V lost 4 bases and J lost 1, with 8 bases in between. This CDR3 reads CASSSVSNTEAFF. CDR3 sequence (DNA): TGTGCCAGCAGCTCGGTCTCGAACACTGAAGCTTTCTTT.

The sample holds a few counts of this clone. The chain links TRBV29-1 to TRBJ1-4; D uncertain. This CDR3 has 13 amino acids. CDR1 and CDR2 (germline): SQVTM, ANQGSEA. Trimming shortened V by 6 bases and J by 3 bases, and 11 bases separated the two germline ends. The CDR3 here is CSVSPRANEKLFF. The CDR3 coding sequence is TGCAGCGTCTCCCCGCGAGCTAATGAAAAACTGTTTTTT.

This clone was recorded only once. This sequence joins TRBV7-2 and TRBJ1-6, with 7 bases lining up with TRBD1. The CDR3 runs to 15 residues. CDR1 and CDR2 (germline): SGHTA, FQGNSA. V lost 5 bases, J lost 10 bases, and 11 bases stayed unmatched. This CDR3 reads CASSQQTGKSSPLHF. The CDR3 DNA sequence: TGTGCCAGCAGCCAACAGACAGGGAAATCCTCACCCCTCCACTTT.

The chain carries TRBV6-1 and TRBJ2-7; weak D call: TRBD2 (6 bases). V lost 8 bases and J 2 bases, leaving 10 bases between the germline ends. CDR1 MNHNS and CDR2 SASEGT come from the germline V gene. This CDR3 is built from 12 residues. This CDR3 is CASGRGPYEQYV. CDR3 bases: TGTGCCAGCGGGCGGGGTCCCTACGAGCAGTACGTC.

The chain carries TRBV5-5 and TRBJ1-2; D perhaps matches TRBD1 (6 bases). The germline V and J ends were trimmed by 4 bases and 3 bases, with 10 bases remaining between them. This CDR3 contains 13 residues. Germline-derived CDR1 and CDR2 are SGHKS and YYEKEE (reference sequence). CDR3 sequence reads: CASSPDSDYGYTF. Written as DNA, the CDR3 is TGTGCCAGCAGCCCGGACAGCGACTATGGCTACACCTTC.

The CDR3 coding sequence is TGCGCCAGCAGCTTACGCTCGACTAGCGGAAAAGGGTACAATGAGCAGTTCTTC. Its translation: CASSLRSTSGKGYNEQFF. This chain connects TRBV5-1 to TRBJ2-1; TRBD2 matches at 9 bases. V lost 2 bases and J lost 4; bases outside the gene matches: 13. CDR3 size: 18 residues. Germline V gene lookup returns CDR1 SGHRS and CDR2 YFSETQ.

The chain combines TRBV4-3 with TRBJ2-1; 9 bases agree with TRBD2. This CDR3 is built from 17 residues. The germline V gene has CDR1 LGHNA and CDR2 YSLEER. V shed 2 bases, J shed 4 bases, and the junction held 9 bases outside the gene matches. The CDR3 reads CASSQNPGLARYNEQFF. The DNA for the CDR3 is TGCGCCAGCAGCCAAAATCCTGGACTAGCGAGATACAATGAGCAGTTCTTC.

This clone was counted a single time. This sequence joins TRBV29-1 and TRBJ1-1; 7 positions agree with TRBD1. Germline CDR1 and CDR2: SQVTM and ANQGSEA. The V segment lost 6 bases and the J segment 7 bases; nucleotides outside the gene matches: 8. The CDR3 length is 12 residues. The CDR3 protein is CSVRQGSNEAFF. In DNA form, the CDR3 reads TGCAGCGTCCGACAGGGTTCGAATGAAGCTTTCTTT.

J is TRBJ2-7 and V is TRBV6-1; 7 nucleotides align to TRBD1. CDR1 and CDR2 (germline): MNHNS, SASEGT. The junction had 10 bases not matched to a gene; V was cut back by 11 bases and J by 6 bases. This CDR3 is built from 12 residues. The CDR3 DNA reads TGTGCCTGCCGACAGGGCAACGGCGAGCAGTACGTC. It is translated as CACRQGNGEQYV.

V gene TRBV7-2 combines with J gene TRBJ2-3; D perhaps matches TRBD1 (6 bases). Germline V gene lookup returns CDR1 SGHTA and CDR2 FQGNSA. There are 14 residues in the CDR3. V dropped 3 bases and J dropped 4 bases, with 11 bases sitting between them. The CDR3 DNA follows: TGTGCCAGCAGCTTTACAGGGTCCCCAGATACGCAGTATTTT. Protein product: CASSFTGSPDTQYF.

This clone was detected only once. This chain connects TRBV5-1 to TRBJ1-2; 9 positions agree with TRBD1. V lost 4 bases and J lost 4; bases outside the gene matches: 5. In germline, CDR1 is SGHRS, CDR2 YFSETQ. This CDR3 has 14 residues. The CDR3 DNA is TGCGCCAGCAGCCAGGACAGGGGTGTCTATGGCTACACCTTC. Encoded protein: CASSQDRGVYGYTF.

This clone was counted between two and nine times. The chain carries TRBV18 and TRBJ2-1, with D unresolved. Germline V gene sequence: CDR1 KGHSH, CDR2 LQKENI. CDR3 length equals 15 residues. The germline V and J ends were trimmed by 6 bases and 0 bases, with 12 bases remaining between them. This CDR3 reads CASSYTASSYNEQFF. CDR3 nucleotide sequence: TGTGCCAGCTCCTACACAGCCAGCTCCTACAATGAGCAGTTCTTC.

The rearrangement joins TRBV18 to TRBJ2-6; possible D gene TRBD1, 5 bases. Trimming stripped 3 bases from V and 2 bases from J, with 8 bases between. Looked up from germline, CDR1 is KGHSH and CDR2 is LQKENI. This CDR3 spans 15 amino acids. The CDR3 nucleotides are TGTGCCAGCTCACCCTGGGGCACTGGGGCCAACGTCCTGACTTTC. Its translation is CASSPWGTGANVLTF.

V and J are TRBV5-1 and TRBJ2-5, with 9 positions matching TRBD1. The germline V gene has CDR1 SGHRS and CDR2 YFSETQ. V was clipped by 0 bases and J by 9 bases; unmatched bases: 6. CDR3 length: 14 amino acids. The CDR3: CASSLGGQGTAQYF. CDR3 nucleotide sequence: TGCGCCAGCAGCTTGGGGGGACAGGGTACGGCCCAGTACTTC.

This clone occurred a few times. The chain employs TRBV7-7 and TRBJ2-6; D remains unclear. Germline-derived CDR1 and CDR2 are SSHAT and FNYEAQ (reference sequence). The CDR3 runs to 16 residues. The V end lost 0 bases, the J end lost 2 bases, and 8 bases lay between the germline ends. In DNA, the CDR3 is TGTGCCAGCAGCTTAGCTGTGTCTGCTGGGGCCAACGTCCTGACTTTC. Translation: CASSLAVSAGANVLTF.

CDR3 protein: CASIAQALGETQYF. The CDR3 DNA sequence: TGTGCCAGCATAGCGCAGGCCCTAGGGGAGACCCAGTACTTC. This chain joins TRBV6-1 and TRBJ2-5; TRBD2 might be the D (5 bases). V lost 7 bases and J 5 bases, leaving 17 bases between the germline ends. The CDR3 totals 14 residues. Germline loops: CDR1 MNHNS, CDR2 SASEGT.